The 30 T cell receptor beta chains in this list originate from one sample, sequenced in a study of T-cell reconstitution after alpha-beta-depleted transplantation in children. Unique molecular identifiers featured in how the TCRbeta library was prepared. Each CDR3 protein gets one entry after TCRdb re-called the PCR reads with MiXCR. The sample consists of 450,000 to 600,000 distinct CDR3 sequences, approximately 10% of them appearing once. Sequences were derived from PBMCs, sampled before TCRalphabeta/CD19-depleted stem cell transplant. These receptors were taken from a child younger than 10 with inherited bone marrow failure, due to receive a stem cell transplant.

This clonotype was picked up many times. The chain links TRBV12-3 or TRBV12-4 to TRBJ1-1; D is possibly TRBD1 (6 bases). The CDR3 extends over 13 amino acids. CDR3 DNA: TGTGCTTTGACAAGGGGGGTGAACACTGAAGCTTTCTTT. Encoded protein: CALTRGVNTEAFF.

This clonotype has at least ten counts. This rearrangement joins TRBV7-2 to TRBJ2-5; D is undetermined. CDR1 and CDR2 from the germline V gene are SGHTA and FQGNSA. Trimming removed 3 bases from V and 6 bases from J, with 8 bases in between. CDR3 length equals 12 residues. In DNA, the CDR3 is TGTGCCAGCAGCTTGGGTAAAAAGACCCAGTACTTC. Protein sequence: CASSLGKKTQYF.

The V gene is TRBV4-3, the J gene TRBJ2-3, with a possible D match to TRBD1 (5 bases). Trimming took 0 bases from V and 5 from J, leaving 6 bases between them. CDR1 LGHNA and CDR2 YSLEER come from the germline V gene. The CDR3 covers 13 residues. The CDR3 DNA is TGCGCCAGCAGCCAAGAAAGGGGAGATACGCAGTATTTT. Translating it yields CASSQERGDTQYF.

The sample holds many counts of this clonotype. This sequence joins TRBV19 and TRBJ2-5; possibly TRBD2 for D (6 bases). CDR1 LNHDA and CDR2 SQIVND come from the germline V gene (reference sequence). The CDR3 is 18 residues long. The ends were cut back, 4 bases at V and 0 bases at J, with 21 bases in the middle. The CDR3 DNA sequence: TGTGCCAGTAGTAGAGGAAGACTAGAGAGTCTGTACCAAGAGACCCAGTACTTC. This gives the protein CASSRGRLESLYQETQYF.

The chain employs TRBV7-9 and TRBJ2-6, with 8 bases lining up with TRBD2. The CDR3 is made up of 13 amino acids. Trimming at V came to 4 bases and at J to 13 bases, leaving 6 bases not matched to a gene. The V gene's germline CDR1 is SEHNR and CDR2 FQNEAQ (reference sequence). The CDR3 protein is CASSSQASGVLTF. CDR3 bases: TGTGCCAGCAGCTCTCAGGCTAGCGGGGTCCTGACTTTC.

The V call is TRBV30, the J call TRBJ2-7; tentative D call: TRBD1 (5 bases). This CDR3 has 13 residues. V lost 0 bases to trimming and J lost 9 bases, with 15 bases between them. Germline lookup yields CDR1 GTSNPN and CDR2 SVGIG (reference sequence). CDR3 amino acids: CAWSVGASLMQYF. The DNA of the CDR3 is TGTGCCTGGAGTGTAGGGGCCAGCCTGATGCAGTACTTC.

A remark on this clonotype: The CDR3 does not close with the conserved phenylalanine or tryptophan, likely indicating a read error. The V call is TRBV19, the J call TRBJ2-2; D ambiguous. Germline V lookup: CDR1 LNHDA, CDR2 SQIVND (reference sequence). V shed 6 bases and J shed 3 bases, with 11 bases lying between them. This CDR3 has 14 residues. The CDR3 nucleotides are TGTGCCAGTAGGATGGACGGAGACACCGGGGAGCTGTTTTCT. It encodes CASRMDGDTGELFS.

This chain uses TRBV7-2 with TRBJ1-1; D is uncertain. This CDR3 spans 13 amino acids. Per germline, CDR1 SGHTA and CDR2 FQGNSA. V was clipped by 3 bases and J by 4 bases, with 9 bases between them. CDR3 residues: CASSFRVGTEAFF. The CDR3, as DNA: TGTGCCAGCAGCTTTAGGGTCGGCACTGAAGCTTTCTTT.

This clonotype was counted at least ten times. The chain combines TRBV10-3 with TRBJ2-7; D unclear. CDR1 is ENHRY, CDR2 SYGVKD, per germline. The ends were cut back, 4 bases at V and 2 bases at J, with 21 bases in the middle. The CDR3 extends over 17 amino acids. This CDR3 is CAISVGATRLRPYEQYF. The CDR3, as DNA: TGTGCCATCAGTGTAGGTGCCACTCGTCTCCGTCCCTACGAGCAGTACTTC.

The gene calls are TRBV10-3 and TRBJ1-1; tentatively, D is TRBD1 (6 bases). The CDR3 has 19 residues. V dropped 5 bases and J dropped 1 base, with 26 bases sitting between them. Germline CDR1 is ENHRY and CDR2 is SYGVKD. This CDR3 reads CAISLTWEFQGGQNTEAFF. CDR3 DNA sequence: TGTGCCATCAGTTTAACCTGGGAGTTTCAAGGGGGACAGAACACTGAAGCTTTCTTT.

This clonotype appeared many times. A read error may account for a junction end that differs from germline. The chain has TRBV12-3 or TRBV12-4 and TRBJ2-3; 11 bases are a match to TRBD2. The CDR3 is 15 amino acids. This chain's CDR3 is CASSLGTSGADTQYF. Here the CDR3 DNA reads TGTGCCAGCAGCTTAGGGACTAGCGGTGCAGATACGCAGTATTTT.

In this sample, this clonotype turned up many times. The CDR3 protein is CASSPTTRNEQYF. CDR3 sequence (DNA): TGTGCCAGCAGCCCTACGACCCGTAACGAGCAGTACTTC. The chain uses TRBV7-2 and TRBJ2-7; D uncertain. Germline CDR1 reads SGHTA; CDR2 reads FQGNSA. With 5 bases removed from V and 5 bases from J, the gap between germline ends came to 13 bases. The CDR3 extends over 13 amino acids.

This clonotype has at least ten counts. The chain couples TRBV4-1 to TRBJ1-5; unclear D gene. V shed 0 bases and J shed 7 bases, with 13 bases lying between them. The V gene's germline CDR1 is MGHRA and CDR2 YSYEKL. The CDR3 is 15 residues long. The CDR3 loop reads CASSQDPGSIQPQHF. The DNA for the CDR3 is TGCGCCAGCAGCCAAGATCCCGGGTCAATACAGCCCCAGCATTTT.

Many counts were recorded for this clonotype. The chain employs TRBV27 and TRBJ2-1; the match to TRBD2 covers 9 bases. V was clipped by 1 base and J by 3 bases; unmatched bases: 13. The CDR3 consists of 19 residues. Germline assignment: CDR1 MNHEY and CDR2 SMNVEV (reference sequence). CDR3 sequence: CASSLWDFTGGRGYNEQFF. Here the CDR3 DNA reads TGTGCCAGCAGTTTATGGGATTTCACGGGCGGGAGGGGCTACAATGAGCAGTTCTTC.

This clonotype was recorded many times. The V gene is TRBV7-2, the J gene TRBJ1-2; D unclear. The CDR3 length is 15 residues. V dropped 0 bases and J dropped 8 bases, with 16 bases sitting between them. The V gene's germline CDR1 is SGHTA and CDR2 FQGNSA. In DNA, the CDR3 is TGTGCCAGCAGCTTAGCAGGGTCCGGGCCATGGGGCTACACCTTC. Its protein product is CASSLAGSGPWGYTF.

The chain recombines TRBV3-1 with TRBJ2-1, with D perhaps matching TRBD2 (5 bases). The ends were cut back, 1 base at V and 0 bases at J, with 13 bases in the middle. There are 17 residues in the CDR3. Germline assignment: CDR1 LGHDT and CDR2 YNNKEL (reference sequence). In nucleotides, the CDR3 is TGTGCCAGCAGCCAAGCAAGCGGACTCCCCTCCTACAATGAGCAGTTCTTC. Translating it yields CASSQASGLPSYNEQFF.

This clonotype was found a few times. This chain uses TRBV4-1 with TRBJ2-1; 15 bases map to TRBD2. Trimming took 4 bases from V and 7 from J; bases not matched to a gene: 5. This CDR3 region has 16 residues. The germline V gene encodes CDR1 MGHRA and CDR2 YSYEKL. CDR3 DNA: TGCGCCAGCAGCCCTGCCGGGACTAGCGGGAGGAATGAGCAGTTCTTC. Encoded protein: CASSPAGTSGRNEQFF.

This clonotype has ten or more counts. The chain joins TRBV6-1 to TRBJ2-2; TRBD1 aligns across 7 bases. CDR1 and CDR2 from the germline V gene are MNHNS and SASEGT. This CDR3 has 13 amino acids. The V gene end was trimmed by 8 bases and the J gene end by 2 bases; junction bases not matched to a gene: 2. This chain's CDR3 is CASGDRNTGELFF. CDR3 nucleotides: TGTGCCAGCGGGGACAGAAACACCGGGGAGCTGTTTTTT.

This clonotype was recorded a few times. The chain has TRBV20-1 and TRBJ2-3; D gene ambiguous. V lost 6 bases, J lost 4 bases, and 17 bases lay in between. Germline values: CDR1 DFQATT, CDR2 SNEGSKA (reference sequence). This CDR3 comprises 14 residues. CDR3 sequence reads: CSARNPLSSDTQYF. In nucleotides, the CDR3 is TGCAGTGCCCGAAATCCCTTATCCTCAGATACGCAGTATTTT.

This clonotype was found many times. The rearrangement links TRBV3-1 to TRBJ2-1; TRBD2 aligns across 15 bases. Looked up from germline, CDR1 is LGHDT and CDR2 is YNNKEL (reference sequence). This CDR3 comprises 18 residues. V trimming: 4 bases; J trimming: 6 bases; junction bases outside the gene matches: 10. The CDR3 nucleotides read TGTGCCAGCAGCCCGGGACTAGCGGGAGGTTTATTGAGCAATGAGCAGTTCTTC. It yields the protein CASSPGLAGGLLSNEQFF.

The sample holds a few counts of this clonotype. V gene TRBV2 combines with J gene TRBJ2-1; D might be TRBD1 or TRBD2, each matching 5 bases. This CDR3 comprises 16 residues. Trimming took off 2 bases at V and 4 bases at J, with 15 bases between the two ends. Germline loops: CDR1 SNHLY, CDR2 FYNNEI. CDR3 residues: CASSEIIGTMYNEQFF. The CDR3 DNA reads as TGTGCCAGCAGTGAAATTATAGGGACGATGTACAATGAGCAGTTCTTC.

This chain uses TRBV27 with TRBJ2-3; 7 nucleotides line up with TRBD2. Germline trimming cut 2 bases from V and 3 bases from J; bases unmatched to any gene: 8. The CDR3 has 16 amino acids. The germline V gene has CDR1 MNHEY and CDR2 SMNVEV (reference sequence). DNA of the CDR3: TGTGCCAGCAGTTTACCGGGCGGGAGAGGTACAGATACGCAGTATTTT. It translates to CASSLPGGRGTDTQYF.

Details on this clonotype: It may be a read error: a sequence one base away is much more abundant. V gene TRBV12-3 or TRBV12-4 combines with J gene TRBJ1-4, with TRBD1 as a possible D gene (5 bases). This CDR3 spans 14 amino acids. The DNA for the CDR3 is TGTGCCAGCAGTTTTGGGGGAGCTAATGAAAACCTGTTTTTT. Translating gives CASSFGGANENLFF.

This clonotype was detected ten times or more. This rearrangement joins TRBV11-2 to TRBJ2-7; the match to TRBD1 covers 7 bases. This CDR3 region has 15 residues. The V segment lost 3 bases and the J segment 4 bases; nucleotides outside the gene matches: 9. Germline CDR1 SGHAT, CDR2 FQNNGV. The CDR3 sequence: CASSFPNRGGYEQYF. CDR3 in DNA: TGTGCCAGCAGCTTTCCTAACAGGGGCGGTTACGAGCAGTACTTC.

The rearrangement joins TRBV29-1 to TRBJ1-2, with 7 bases aligning to TRBD1. From germline, CDR1 is SQVTM and CDR2 ANQGSEA. CDR3 length: 16 amino acids. After removal of 3 bases from V and 8 bases from J, the junction contained 18 bases not matched to a gene. This chain's CDR3 is CSVDPWGNRGKGGYTF. DNA for the CDR3: TGCAGCGTTGACCCGTGGGGTAACAGGGGTAAGGGCGGCTACACCTTC. Together with reference TRBV29-1 and TRBJ1-2, the CDR3 gives the full variable domain: SAVISQKPSRDICQRGTSLTIQCQVDSQVTMMFWYRQQPGQSLTLIATANQGSEATYESGFVIDKFPISRPNLTFSTLTVSNMSPEDSSIYLCSVDPWGNRGKGGYTFGSGTRLTVV.

CDR3 loop: CSVEDRGRVEADTQYF. CDR3 DNA: TGCAGCGTTGAAGATCGGGGCAGGGTAGAAGCAGATACGCAGTATTTT. The chain employs TRBV29-1 and TRBJ2-3; the D call may be TRBD1 or TRBD2 (5 bases each). Trimming cost V 0 bases and J 4 bases, with 17 bases left between them. This CDR3 contains 16 residues. Germline V CDR1 and CDR2: SQVTM, ANQGSEA.

This clonotype showed up just a few times. This rearrangement joins TRBV6-1 to TRBJ2-7; no reliable D call. The CDR3 has 14 residues. Germline assignment: CDR1 MNHNS and CDR2 SASEGT. Trimming shortened V by 10 bases and J by 1 base, and 17 bases separated the two germline ends. CDR3 residues: CATVPWDGSYEQYF. The DNA of the CDR3 is TGTGCCACCGTGCCTTGGGATGGGTCCTACGAGCAGTACTTC.

Only a few counts were recorded for this clonotype. The V and J genes are TRBV7-9 and TRBJ2-2, with D possibly being TRBD2 (6 bases). Trimming stripped 5 bases from V and 4 bases from J, with 14 bases between. The CDR3 runs 15 residues. CDR1 and CDR2 from the germline V gene are SEHNR and FQNEAQ (reference sequence). The chain's CDR3 is CASSDTLARTGELFF. The CDR3 DNA is TGTGCCAGCAGCGACACTCTAGCGCGCACCGGGGAGCTGTTTTTT.

This clonotype was picked up many times. V and J are TRBV7-6 and TRBJ2-3; 13 bases are shared with TRBD2. This CDR3 has 15 amino acids. With V trimmed by 5 bases and J by 4 bases, 3 bases remained unmatched. The germline V gene encodes CDR1 SGHVS and CDR2 FNYEAQ. The CDR3 protein is CASSKLAGGADTQYF. The CDR3 region has the DNA TGTGCCAGCAGCAAACTAGCGGGAGGGGCAGATACGCAGTATTTT.

This clonotype occurred many times. CDR3 amino acids: CSVPVGLTDTQYF. CDR3 DNA: TGCAGCGTGCCGGTCGGACTCACAGATACGCAGTATTTT. The chain employs TRBV29-1 and TRBJ2-3, with D tentatively TRBD2 (5 bases). The V gene lost 6 bases and the J gene lost 2 bases, with 12 bases spanning the gap. This CDR3 comprises 13 residues. The germline V gene has CDR1 SQVTM and CDR2 ANQGSEA.